This T cell receptor (beta chain) was found in a study of T cell changes during pregnancy in multiple sclerosis. The germline CDR1 and CDR2 sequences are SGHVS and FNYEAQ. This CDR3 spans 15 amino acids. J lost 3 bases, V lost 3 bases, and 7 bases had no gene match. Profiled with immunoSEQ multiplex PCR; TCRdb holds only in-frame clones, not every one. Of tens of thousands of clones listed, approximately 88% were seen once; the top ten hold roughly 7.9%. V and J are TRBV7-6 and TRBJ2-5, with 7 bases fitting TRBD2. The source was CD8+ T cells from peripheral blood mononuclear cells, collected before pregnancy. This TCR came from a female donor with multiple sclerosis, enrolled in a pregnancy study. CDR3 loop: CASSFGSGREETQYF. The CDR3 coding sequence is TGTGCCAGCAGCTTTGGGTCAGGGAGGGAAGAGACCCAGTACTTC.